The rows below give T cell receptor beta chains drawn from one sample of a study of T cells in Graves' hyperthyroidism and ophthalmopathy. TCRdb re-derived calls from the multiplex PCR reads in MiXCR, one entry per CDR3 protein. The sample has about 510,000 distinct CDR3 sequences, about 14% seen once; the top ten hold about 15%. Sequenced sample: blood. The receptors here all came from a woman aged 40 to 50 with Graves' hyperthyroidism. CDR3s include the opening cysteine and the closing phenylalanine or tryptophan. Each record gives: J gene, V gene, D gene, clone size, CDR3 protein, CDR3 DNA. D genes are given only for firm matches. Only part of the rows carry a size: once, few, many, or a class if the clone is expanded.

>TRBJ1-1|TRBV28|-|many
CASSSITGHTEAFF
TGTGCCAGCAGTTCCATCACAGGGCACACTGAAGCTTTCTTT
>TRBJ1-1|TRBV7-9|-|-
CASSPTTDNTEAFF
TGTGCCAGCAGCCCCACCACAGATAACACTGAAGCTTTCTTT
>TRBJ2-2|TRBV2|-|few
CASRLYGSSPGELFF
TGTGCCAGCAGATTATACGGGAGTTCCCCCGGGGAGCTGTTTTTT
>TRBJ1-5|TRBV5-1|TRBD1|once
CASGPDRAGNQPQHF
TGCGCCAGCGGCCCGGACAGGGCGGGCAATCAGCCCCAGCATTTT
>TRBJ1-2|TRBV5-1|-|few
CASRSTGTGYGYTF
TGCGCCAGCAGGAGCACGGGGACGGGCTATGGCTACACCTTC
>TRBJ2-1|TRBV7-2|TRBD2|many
CASSLVGLAGANEQFF
TGTGCCAGCAGCTTAGTAGGGCTAGCGGGAGCGAATGAGCAGTTCTTC
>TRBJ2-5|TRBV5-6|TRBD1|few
CASSLGPSQGIGETQYF
TGTGCCAGCAGCTTGGGGCCGTCACAGGGGATAGGAGAGACCCAGTACTTC
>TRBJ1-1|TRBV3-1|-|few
CASSRDGGRAFF
TGTGCCAGCAGCCGTGATGGAGGAAGGGCTTTCTTT
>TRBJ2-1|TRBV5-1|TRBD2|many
CASSGGLAGDNEQFF
TGCGCCAGCAGCGGCGGACTAGCGGGAGACAATGAGCAGTTCTTC
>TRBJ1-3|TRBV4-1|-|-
CASSREKTGYGNTIYF
TGCGCCAGCAGCCGAGAGAAGACAGGCTACGGAAACACCATATATTTT
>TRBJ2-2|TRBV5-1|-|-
CASSTMTGTPNTGELFF
TGCGCCAGCAGCACCATGACCGGGACACCGAACACCGGGGAGCTGTTTTTT
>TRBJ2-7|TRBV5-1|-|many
CASSGSGQSYEQYF
TGCGCCAGCAGCGGCAGCGGACAGTCCTACGAGCAGTACTTC
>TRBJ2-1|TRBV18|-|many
CASSRLDEQFF
TGTGCCAGCTCACGGCTTGATGAGCAGTTCTTC
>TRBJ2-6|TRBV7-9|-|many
CASSLSAGNSGANVLTF
TGTGCCAGCAGCTTATCGGCAGGCAACTCTGGGGCCAACGTCCTGACTTTC
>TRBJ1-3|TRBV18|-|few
CASSLETVSGNTIYF
TGTGCCAGCTCACTTGAGACGGTCTCTGGAAACACCATATATTTT
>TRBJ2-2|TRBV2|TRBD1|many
CASRLDRGGTGELFF
TGTGCCAGCAGATTGGACAGGGGAGGGACCGGGGAGCTGTTTTTT
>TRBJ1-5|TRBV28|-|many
CASSLQAYSNQPQHF
TGTGCCAGCAGTTTACAGGCTTATAGCAATCAGCCCCAGCATTTT
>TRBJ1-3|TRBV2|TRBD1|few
CASSRTGESGNTIYF
TGTGCCAGCAGTCGGACAGGCGAGTCTGGAAACACCATATATTTT
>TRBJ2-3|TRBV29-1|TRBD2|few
CSARVTSGRAETQYF
TGCAGCGCTCGGGTAACTAGCGGGAGGGCCGAGACGCAGTATTTT
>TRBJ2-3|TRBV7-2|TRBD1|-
CASSSNWGQPVITQYF
TGTGCCAGCAGCTCGAACTGGGGACAGCCTGTCATTACGCAGTATTTT
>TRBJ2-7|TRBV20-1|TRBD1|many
CSAPTTFGGGQGTSEQYF
TGCAGTGCTCCGACAACCTTTGGAGGGGGACAGGGGACTAGCGAGCAGTACTTC
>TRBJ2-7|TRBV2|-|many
CASSEASSGSWEQYF
TGTGCCAGCAGTGAAGCTAGTAGCGGTTCCTGGGAGCAGTACTTC
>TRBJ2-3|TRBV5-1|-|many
CASSLAGRGPTDTQYF
TGCGCCAGCAGCTTGGCCGGAAGGGGACCCACAGATACGCAGTATTTT
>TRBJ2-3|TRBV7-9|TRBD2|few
CASSLGRGRDTQYF
TGTGCCAGCAGCTTGGGACGCGGGAGAGATACGCAGTATTTT
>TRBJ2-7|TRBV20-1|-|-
CAWMGSGGDVYEQYF
TGCGCCTGGATGGGGTCGGGGGGCGATGTCTACGAGCAGTACTTC
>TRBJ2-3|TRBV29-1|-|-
CSVEGGRGSTDTQYF
TGCAGCGTTGAAGGGGGAAGGGGGAGCACAGATACGCAGTATTTT
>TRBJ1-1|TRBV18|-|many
CASSSQGVEAFF
TGTGCCAGCTCCAGTCAGGGAGTTGAAGCTTTCTTT
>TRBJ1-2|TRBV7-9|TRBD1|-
CASTLSAGQGANYGYTF
TGTGCCAGCACCTTATCAGCAGGACAGGGAGCTAACTATGGCTACACCTTC
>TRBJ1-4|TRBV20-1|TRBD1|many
CSTAGQRNEKLFF
TGCAGTACTGCGGGACAGCGCAATGAAAAACTGTTTTTT
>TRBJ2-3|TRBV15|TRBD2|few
CATSRTSGSTDTQYF
TGTGCCACCAGCAGGACTAGCGGAAGCACAGATACGCAGTATTTT
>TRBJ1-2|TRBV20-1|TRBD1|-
CSAQIGGGAAYGYTF
TGCAGTGCACAGATAGGAGGGGGCGCCGCCTATGGCTACACCTTC
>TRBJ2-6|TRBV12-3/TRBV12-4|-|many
CASTFKRSGANVLTF
TGTGCCAGCACTTTTAAGCGCTCTGGGGCCAACGTCCTGACTTTC
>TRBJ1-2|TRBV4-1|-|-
CTSSQDVGGAYGYTF
TGCACCAGCAGCCAAGATGTCGGGGGGGCGTATGGCTACACCTTC
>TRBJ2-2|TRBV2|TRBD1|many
CASSGQGGGTGELFF
TGTGCCAGCAGTGGACAGGGTGGGGGCACCGGGGAGCTGTTTTTT
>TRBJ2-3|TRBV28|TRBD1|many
CASSTRTGSTDTQYF
TGTGCCAGCAGTACCCGGACAGGATCGACAGATACGCAGTATTTT
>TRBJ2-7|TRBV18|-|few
CASSPPAREHEQYF
TGTGCCAGCTCACCACCAGCTAGGGAGCACGAGCAGTACTTC
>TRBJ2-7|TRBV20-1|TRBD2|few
CSATLTSGFSYEQYF
TGCAGTGCTACTTTAACTAGCGGGTTCTCCTACGAGCAGTACTTC
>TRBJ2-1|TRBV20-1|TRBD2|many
CSVAYGGDEQFF
TGCAGTGTCGCATACGGGGGGGACGAGCAGTTCTTC
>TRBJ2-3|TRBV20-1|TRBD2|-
CSARGGLAGSTDTQYF
TGCAGTGCTAGAGGGGGACTAGCGGGTAGCACAGATACGCAGTATTTT
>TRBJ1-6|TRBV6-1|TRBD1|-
CASRRSLGQGIILNSPLHF
TGTGCCAGCAGACGATCCCTGGGACAGGGGATTATTTTAAATTCACCCCTCCACTTT
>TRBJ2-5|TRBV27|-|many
CASSRIGVQETQYF
TGTGCCAGCAGTAGAATCGGGGTACAAGAGACCCAGTACTTC
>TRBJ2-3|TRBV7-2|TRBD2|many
CASSLPVPTGTSGRAPDTQYF
TGTGCCAGCAGCTTACCCGTCCCAACCGGGACTAGCGGGAGGGCCCCAGATACGCAGTATTTT
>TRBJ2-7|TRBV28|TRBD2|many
CASRGLGEGFYEQYF
TGTGCCAGCAGGGGCTTGGGGGAGGGATTTTACGAGCAGTACTTC
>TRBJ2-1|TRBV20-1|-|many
CSARDPDLPGQFF
TGCAGTGCTAGAGATCCGGACCTCCCCGGGCAGTTCTTC
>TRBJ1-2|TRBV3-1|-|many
CASSREGGRGGYTF
TGTGCCAGCAGCCGAGAAGGGGGAAGAGGTGGCTACACCTTC
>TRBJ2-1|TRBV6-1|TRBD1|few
CASKGQGRAYNEQFF
TGTGCCAGCAAGGGACAGGGAAGGGCCTACAATGAGCAGTTCTTC
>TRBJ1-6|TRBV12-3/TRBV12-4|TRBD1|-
CASSLAMGQGANYNSPLHF
TGTGCCAGCAGTTTAGCAATGGGACAGGGGGCAAACTATAATTCACCCCTCCACTTT
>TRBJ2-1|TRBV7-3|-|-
CASSLKGGWGTVGNEQFF
TGTGCCAGCAGCTTAAAGGGAGGGTGGGGGACAGTGGGGAATGAGCAGTTCTTC
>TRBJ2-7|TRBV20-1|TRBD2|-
CSARDANLAGVSYEQYF
TGCAGTGCTAGAGATGCAAACCTAGCGGGTGTCTCCTACGAGCAGTACTTC
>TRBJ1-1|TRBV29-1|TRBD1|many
CSSGSGTGMNTEAFF
TGCAGCTCCGGGTCCGGGACAGGGATGAACACTGAAGCTTTCTTT
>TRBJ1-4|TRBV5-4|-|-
CASTPGADYNEKLFF
TGTGCCAGCACCCCGGGGGCGGATTATAATGAAAAACTGTTTTTT
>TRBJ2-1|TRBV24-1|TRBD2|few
CATSDVGLAGGRYNEQFF
TGTGCCACCAGTGATGTGGGACTAGCGGGAGGTAGATACAATGAGCAGTTCTTC
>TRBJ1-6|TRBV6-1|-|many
CASSRQLPSGDSPLHF
TGTGCCAGCAGTCGACAGTTACCCTCGGGGGATTCACCCCTCCACTTT
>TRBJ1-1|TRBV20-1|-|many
CSAAQGNTEAFF
TGCAGTGCGGCACAGGGAAACACTGAAGCTTTCTTT
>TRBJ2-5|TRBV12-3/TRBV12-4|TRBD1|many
CASSTGTGGETQYF
TGTGCCAGCAGTACGGGGACAGGGGGAGAGACCCAGTACTTC
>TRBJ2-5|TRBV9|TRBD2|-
CASSVAGTSGRGGETQYF
TGTGCCAGCAGCGTAGCTGGGACTAGCGGGAGAGGAGGAGAGACCCAGTACTTC
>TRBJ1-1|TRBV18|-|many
CASSPWDGRVMNTEAFF
TGTGCCAGCTCACCGTGGGACGGAAGAGTCATGAACACTGAAGCTTTCTTT